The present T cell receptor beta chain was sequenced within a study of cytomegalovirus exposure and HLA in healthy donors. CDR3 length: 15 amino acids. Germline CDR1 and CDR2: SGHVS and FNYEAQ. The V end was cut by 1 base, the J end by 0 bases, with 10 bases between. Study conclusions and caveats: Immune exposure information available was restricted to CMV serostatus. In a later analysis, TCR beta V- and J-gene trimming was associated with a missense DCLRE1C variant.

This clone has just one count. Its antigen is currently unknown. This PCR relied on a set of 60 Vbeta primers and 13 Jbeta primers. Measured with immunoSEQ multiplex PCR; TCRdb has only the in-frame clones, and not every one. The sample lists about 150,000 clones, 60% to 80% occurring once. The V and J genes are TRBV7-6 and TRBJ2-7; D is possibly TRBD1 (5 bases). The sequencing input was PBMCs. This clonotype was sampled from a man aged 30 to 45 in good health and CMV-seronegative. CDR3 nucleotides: TGTGCCAGCAGCTTAGAGGGTGGGGCCTCCTACGAGCAGTACTTC. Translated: CASSLEGGASYEQYF.